These T cell receptor beta chains were read from a single sample in a study of Ad26.COV2.S vaccination and SARS-CoV-2 variants. Assay: immunoSEQ multiplex PCR; the TCRdb copy retains only in-frame clones and omits some. The table records over 110,000 clones, just over 85% of them present only once. The sequencing here drew on peripheral blood, taken after recovery from COVID-19. Every receptor here comes from a human donor who had recovered from COVID-19. The CDR3 runs from the conserved cysteine through the conserved F or W.

v_call,j_call,cdr3_aa
TRBV7-2,TRBJ2-5,CASSFSGAGETQYF
TRBV10-2,TRBJ2-1,CASRVAGTSKNEQFF
TRBV15,TRBJ2-3,CATSRRATDTQYF
TRBV24-1,TRBJ2-2,CATMASRNTGELFF
TRBV3-1/TRBV3-2,TRBJ2-5,CASSTDRVGKETQYF
TRBV6-6,TRBJ2-7,CASNPQGVSSYEQYF
TRBV6-5,TRBJ1-4,CASSRTLAEEKLFF
TRBV7-2,TRBJ2-1,CASSLDTGLGIKNEQFF
TRBV5-1,TRBJ1-2,CASSSGSVSYTF
TRBV13,TRBJ2-3,CASSSSSSDSTDTQYF
TRBV28,TRBJ2-7,CASRLLAGGTYEQYF
TRBV7-9,TRBJ2-7,CASSLAPREEQYF
TRBV7-2,TRBJ2-5,CASSSSGVQGETQYF
TRBV7-2,TRBJ2-7,CASRLAGGLSEQYF
TRBV15,TRBJ2-1,CATSSGGADNEQFF
TRBV7-2,TRBJ2-5,CASSLGRGIETQYF
TRBV6-5,TRBJ2-7,CASSSRTSDEQYF
TRBV5-8,TRBJ1-2,CASSAWTVYGYTF
TRBV30,TRBJ2-3,CAWSGTGYDTQYF
TRBV9,TRBJ2-1,CASSVSGGAVTHEQFF
TRBV4-3,TRBJ1-5,CASSQEQGSNQPQHF
TRBV7-9,TRBJ2-1,CASSLLGGGGSYNEQFF
TRBV2,TRBJ2-1,CASSADRIQFF